This is a list of T cell receptor beta chains from one sample in a study of vaccination effects on CD4 cells after COVID-19. For these receptors, no antigen is known. The table came from immunoSEQ multiplex PCR; TCRdb's copy has only in-frame clones and leaves some out. The data show 25,000 to 35,000 clones, approximately 75% seen once. The input for sequencing was CD4+ T cells from PBMCs cultured with SARS-CoV-2 spike peptides, taken before COVID-19 vaccination. The origin of the receptors is a human donor who received a COVID-19 vaccine. The CDR3 runs from the conserved cysteine through the conserved F or W. A D gene is named only where the DNA matches it firmly. Some rows mark clone size as missing; the rest say once, few, many or name a class of expanded clone.

TRBV30	TRBD1	-	TRBJ1-2	TGTGCCTGGAGTGGGGGTCCCGCTTTTGACAGGGACGGATATGGCTACACCTTC	CAWSGGPAFDRDGYGYTF
TRBV28	-	few	TRBJ1-2	TGTGCCAGCAGTGCTCAGACCTATGGCTACACCTTC	CASSAQTYGYTF
TRBV3-1/TRBV3-2	-	-	TRBJ2-1	TGTGCCAGCAGCCAAGACAGTGGGAGGCCGCGAAACAATGAGCAGTTCTTC	CASSQDSGRPRNNEQFF
TRBV9	-	few	TRBJ2-7	TGTGCCAGCAGCGTAGGGTCACTAGCATCCTACGAGCAGTACTTC	CASSVGSLASYEQYF
TRBV6-6	TRBD2	-	TRBJ2-1	TGTGCCAGCAGCCAGAGGACTAGCGGGAAGGGCGAGCAGTTCTTC	CASSQRTSGKGEQFF
TRBV5-6	TRBD1	few	TRBJ1-2	TGTGCCAGCAGCAATGGGACAGGGCCTTATGGCTACACCTTC	CASSNGTGPYGYTF
TRBV6-5	-	-	TRBJ1-2	TGTGCCAGCAGGAGAACCACCCTGGATGGCTACACCTTC	CASRRTTLDGYTF
TRBV7-6	TRBD1	few	TRBJ1-6	TGTGCCAGCAGCTTAGGACAGGGGACCCAAAATTCACCCCTCCACTTT	CASSLGQGTQNSPLHF
TRBV5-1	TRBD1	-	TRBJ2-1	TGCGCCAGCAGCATTGGGACAGGGCAGAACAATGAGCAGTTCTTC	CASSIGTGQNNEQFF
TRBV9	-	-	TRBJ2-1	TGTGCCAGCAGCGTCCGGGAATTTGAGCAGTTCTTC	CASSVREFEQFF
TRBV5-4	-	few	TRBJ1-1	TGTGCCAGCAGCCTGGGACGTGGGATTCGTGTCGCCACTGAAGCTTTCTTT	CASSLGRGIRVATEAFF
TRBV6-1	-	-	TRBJ2-3	TGTGCCAGCAGTGAAGCGCAAGGCTATCCCACAGATACGCAGTATTTT	CASSEAQGYPTDTQYF
TRBV20-1	TRBD2	-	TRBJ2-4	TGCAGTGCTAGTGGGGGACTAGCGGACATAGCCAAAAACATTCAGTACTTC	CSASGGLADIAKNIQYF
TRBV6-5	-	-	TRBJ2-7	TGTGCCAGCAGGGGACCAACCTACGAGCAGTACTTC	CASRGPTYEQYF
TRBV14	TRBD1	-	TRBJ2-1	TGTGCCAGCAGCCAAGATCCGGGACAGGGGGACAATGAGCAGTTCTTC	CASSQDPGQGDNEQFF
TRBV5-4	TRBD2	few	TRBJ2-7	TGTGCCAGCAGCGAACGATTAGCGGGAGGGTACGACGAGCAGTACTTC	CASSERLAGGYDEQYF
TRBV4-1	-	-	TRBJ1-1	TGCGCCAGCAGCCAAGGTTACCGGGAGAACACTGAAGCTTTCTTT	CASSQGYRENTEAFF
TRBV4-1	-	-	TRBJ2-5	TGCGCCAGCAGCCAGACAGAGACCCAGTACTTC	CASSQTETQYF
TRBV18	-	-	TRBJ2-5	TGTGCCAGCTCACCGCGGACGGCTCAAGAGACCCAGTACTTC	CASSPRTAQETQYF
TRBV10-3	-	medium-sized	TRBJ1-1	TGTGCCATCAGTGAGTCGTCCGGGTCTCCTGTGGCTTTCTTT	CAISESSGSPVAFF
TRBV29-1	TRBD1	-	TRBJ1-4	TGCAGCGTTGGGACAGGAGTTAATGAAAAACTGTTTTTT	CSVGTGVNEKLFF
TRBV10-3	-	-	TRBJ1-4	TGTGCCATCAGGGGTCAGGGGCCCGAAAAACTGTTTTTT	CAIRGQGPEKLFF
TRBV6-5	-	-	TRBJ1-2	TGTGCCAGCAGTTACGCTTTGGGGTGGCAGAATGGCTACACCTTC	CASSYALGWQNGYTF
TRBV6-6	-	-	TRBJ1-2	TGTGCCAGCAGTTACGGGGGGCGCGACTATGGCTACACCTTC	CASSYGGRDYGYTF
TRBV4-2	-	-	TRBJ2-7	TGTGCCAGCAGCCAAGATCTCGAGGGGGGGCCGATCGAGCAGTACTTC	CASSQDLEGGPIEQYF
TRBV6-5	TRBD1	once	TRBJ1-2	TGTGCCAGCAGTTTAGGACAGGGGGCTTTGTGGTATGGCTACACCTTC	CASSLGQGALWYGYTF
TRBV6-2/TRBV6-3	-	once	TRBJ2-1	TGTGCCAGCAGCTCTGACACCTACAATGAGCAGTTCTTC	CASSSDTYNEQFF
TRBV24-1	-	-	TRBJ2-7	TGTGCCACCAGTTCAGGGCCATCGCAGTACTTC	CATSSGPSQYF
TRBV14	-	-	TRBJ1-2	TGTGCCAGCAGCCAAGGGCCTAACTATGGCTACACCTTC	CASSQGPNYGYTF
TRBV12-3/TRBV12-4	TRBD1	few	TRBJ2-7	TGTGCCAGCAGGGAACAGGGGGCCTACGAGCAGTACTTC	CASREQGAYEQYF
TRBV4-2	-	once	TRBJ2-7	TGTGCCAGCAGCCAAGACGGGGGCCGGCTCTACGAGCAGTACTTC	CASSQDGGRLYEQYF
TRBV7-9	-	-	TRBJ2-3	TGTGCCAGCAGCTTAATCGCCTCTGGGCGGACAGATACGCAGTATTTT	CASSLIASGRTDTQYF
TRBV19	-	-	TRBJ1-4	TGTGCCAGTAGTCCTCAAGACAGGATAAATGAAAAACTGTTTTTT	CASSPQDRINEKLFF
TRBV5-1	TRBD1	-	TRBJ2-5	TGCGCCAGCAGCTTGGTCGGGACAGGGCAAGAGACCCAGTACTTC	CASSLVGTGQETQYF
TRBV19	TRBD2	-	TRBJ2-7	TGTGCCAGTAGTAGGGACTACCACGAGCAGTACTTC	CASSRDYHEQYF
TRBV10-2	-	-	TRBJ2-7	TGCGCCAGCAGACAGGGATTCGAGCAGTACTTC	CASRQGFEQYF
TRBV2	-	few	TRBJ1-3	TGTGCCAGCGGTCGAGCAGGGCCTTCTGGAAACACCATATATTTT	CASGRAGPSGNTIYF
TRBV12-3/TRBV12-4	-	few	TRBJ2-7	TGTGCCAGCAGTTTCGTCCGCGAGCAGTACTTC	CASSFVREQYF
TRBV29-1	TRBD2	-	TRBJ2-1	TGCAGCGTCCCCCTGACTAGCGGGAGAAATGAGCAGTTCTTC	CSVPLTSGRNEQFF
TRBV30	-	-	TRBJ2-3	TGTGCCTGGAGGGGGCAGGGGATAGATACGCAGTATTTT	CAWRGQGIDTQYF
TRBV7-8	-	-	TRBJ2-7	TGTGCCAGCAGCAGGGAGGAGCTGGCAGGGAACGAGCAGTACTTC	CASSREELAGNEQYF
TRBV6-5	-	-	TRBJ2-5	TGTGCCAGCAGAAAACTGCCGGGAGAGACCCAGTACTTC	CASRKLPGETQYF
TRBV6-5	TRBD1	-	TRBJ1-2	TGTGCCAGCAGTCCAACAGGGGACTATGGCTACACCTTC	CASSPTGDYGYTF
TRBV3-1/TRBV3-2	-	-	TRBJ1-5	TGTGCCAGCAGCCAAGCCGGCGGTCAGCCCCAGCATTTT	CASSQAGGQPQHF
TRBV14	-	-	TRBJ2-1	TGTGCCAGCAGCCAAAACGGGGGACACCAGAGCTCCTACAATGAGCAGTTCTTC	CASSQNGGHQSSYNEQFF
TRBV25-1	TRBD1	-	TRBJ2-1	TGTGCCAGCAGTAAACAGGGGTCCACCTACAATGAGCAGTTCTTC	CASSKQGSTYNEQFF
TRBV10-1	-	few	TRBJ1-1	TGCGCCAGCAAACCTACAGGATTACACACTGAAGCTTTCTTT	CASKPTGLHTEAFF